The 25 T cell receptor beta chains listed next were all sequenced from one sample in a study of T cells after yellow fever vaccination. Each CDR3 protein is one row after TCRdb ran MiXCR on the 5' RACE reads. This sample has about 330,000 distinct CDR3 sequences, with roughly 8.3% found just once. The specimen was PBMCs, collected roughly 45 days after the first yellow fever vaccination. These receptors were collected from a young man who received the YFV17D yellow fever vaccine.

This clonotype was observed a handful of times. The chain carries TRBV5-1 and TRBJ1-2; 10 bases agree with TRBD1. The CDR3 runs to 15 residues. Germline trimming cut 8 bases from V and 0 bases from J; bases unmatched to any gene: 7. From germline, CDR1 is SGHRS and CDR2 YFSETQ. The DNA of the CDR3 is TGCGCCAGTAGACAGGGGGCCGGCACTAACTATGGCTACACCTTC. Its translation is CASRQGAGTNYGYTF.

This clonotype was counted ten times or more. The rearrangement links TRBV6-5 to TRBJ1-1; a weak D match, TRBD1 (6 bases). Per germline, CDR1 MNHEY and CDR2 SVGAGI. The length of the CDR3 is 15 residues. The germline V and J ends were trimmed by 4 bases and 4 bases, with 16 bases remaining between them. CDR3 loop: CASSSATGLGTEAFF. CDR3 DNA: TGTGCCAGCAGTTCCGCGACAGGCCTGGGCACTGAAGCTTTCTTT.

This clonotype was counted many times. An end of the junction does not agree with germline; a read error may underlie this. The rearrangement links TRBV5-1 to TRBJ2-1; D remains ambiguous. Germline V gene lookup returns CDR1 SGHRS and CDR2 YFSETQ. CDR3 length: 13 amino acids. The CDR3 bases are TGTGCCAGCTCACTGAGGACGGACAATGAGCAGTTCTTC. It codes for CASSLRTDNEQFF.

V usage is TRBV12-3 or TRBV12-4 and J usage is TRBJ1-5; 7 nucleotides agree with TRBD1. The CDR3 sequence is 15 residues long. V was pared by 2 bases and J by 4 bases, with 5 bases of the junction left unmatched. The CDR3 DNA is TGTGCCAGCAGTTTACAGGGACAGTTTAATCAGCCCCAGCATTTT. Amino acid sequence: CASSLQGQFNQPQHF.

This clonotype was found a few times. The V and J genes are TRBV6-2 or TRBV6-3 and TRBJ1-5; tentatively, D is TRBD1 (6 bases). Germline V gene lookup returns CDR1 MNHEY and CDR2 SVGEGT. CDR3 size: 14 residues. V gave up 1 base and J gave up 3 bases, with 7 bases separating them. The DNA of the CDR3 is TGTGCCAGCAGTTACTACAGGGACAATCAGCCCCAGCATTTT. Translating gives CASSYYRDNQPQHF.

The chain joins TRBV7-8 to TRBJ2-5, with 8 positions matching TRBD2. Germline CDR1 and CDR2: SGHVS and FQNEAQ. The CDR3 sequence is 17 residues long. J gave up 4 bases and V 1 base, and 11 bases lay outside the gene matches. The CDR3 DNA reads TGTGCCAGCAGCTTAGGTTTGGGCGGGGGGAGCCGAGAGACCCAGTACTTC. Translation gives CASSLGLGGGSRETQYF.

The chain joins TRBV6-1 to TRBJ2-3; D assignment may be TRBD1 or TRBD2 (5 bases each). Germline lookup yields CDR1 MNHNS and CDR2 SASEGT. The CDR3 has 16 amino acids. Trimming left V 6 bases short and J 3 bases short, with 19 bases between. The DNA for the CDR3 is TGTGCCAGCAGGCCGGGACCGCCTGGATGGACAGATACGCAGTATTTT. Its translation is CASRPGPPGWTDTQYF.

The chain couples TRBV18 to TRBJ1-1, with a possible D match to TRBD1 (5 bases). The CDR3 has 15 residues. Germline CDR1 and CDR2: KGHSH and LQKENI. Trimming shortened V by 2 bases and J by 0 bases, and 10 bases separated the two germline ends. CDR3 region: CASSPGDRMNTEAFF. In DNA, the CDR3 is TGTGCCAGCTCACCAGGAGACAGAATGAACACTGAAGCTTTCTTT.

The gene calls are TRBV7-2 and TRBJ1-5, with a weak D call TRBD1 (6 bases). The ends were cut back, 5 bases at V and 3 bases at J, with 20 bases in the middle. Germline lookup yields CDR1 SGHTA and CDR2 FQGNSA. CDR3 length: 17 amino acids. The CDR3 DNA reads as TGTGCCAGCAGCCCACGAGGGGGGGGCGGTGCCAATCAGCCCCAGCATTTT. As protein: CASSPRGGGGANQPQHF.

The gene calls are TRBV5-1 and TRBJ2-7; D gene unclear. V was shortened by 3 bases and J by 2 bases, with 6 bases between the two germline ends. The CDR3 spans 12 residues. Germline V gene lookup returns CDR1 SGHRS and CDR2 YFSETQ. In DNA, the CDR3 is TGCGCCAGCAGCTCGGTAGCCTACGAGCAGTACTTC. This gives the protein CASSSVAYEQYF.

This clonotype came up a few times. This sequence joins TRBV7-2 and TRBJ1-3, with 8 bases lining up with TRBD1. The V and J ends lost 5 bases and 7 bases, in that order; junction bases with no gene match: 7. CDR1 is SGHTA and CDR2 is FQGNSA in the germline V gene. This CDR3 is 14 amino acids long. The CDR3 sequence: CASSAEDRGNTIYF. CDR3 nucleotide sequence: TGTGCCAGCAGCGCCGAAGACAGGGGTAACACCATATATTTT.

The chain carries TRBV18 and TRBJ1-1, with unresolved D. V gave up 3 bases and J gave up 2 bases, with 10 bases separating them. CDR1 is KGHSH, CDR2 LQKENI, per germline. This CDR3 has 14 residues. CDR3 DNA: TGTGCCAGCTCACCGAACAGTGTTAACACTGAAGCTTTCTTT. Translating it yields CASSPNSVNTEAFF. The full variable domain, its missing parts supplied by reference TRBV18 and TRBJ1-1, is NAGVMQNPRHLVRRRGQEARLRCSPMKGHSHVYWYRQLPEEGLKFMVYLQKENIIDESGMPKERFSAEFPKEGPSILRIQQVVRGDSAAYFCASSPNSVNTEAFFGQGTRLTVV.

This clonotype was counted a few times. The chain has TRBV4-2 and TRBJ1-1, with D perhaps TRBD1 (5 bases). Germline V CDR1 and CDR2: LGHNA, YNFKEQ. V was pared by 1 base and J by 5 bases, with 11 bases between. CDR3 length equals 14 residues. The CDR3 DNA reads as TGTGCCAGCAGCCAAGCTGGGGGGGGGACTGAAGCTTTCTTT. This encodes CASSQAGGGTEAFF.

This clonotype came up a few times. This chain joins TRBV5-1 and TRBJ2-2, with a tentative D call TRBD2 (5 bases). The germline V gene has CDR1 SGHRS and CDR2 YFSETQ. V was pared by 2 bases and J by 6 bases, with 8 bases between. CDR3 size: 13 residues. The CDR3 here is CASSFVGAGELFF. Here the CDR3 DNA reads TGCGCCAGCAGCTTCGTCGGGGCCGGGGAGCTGTTTTTT.

V usage is TRBV24-1 and J usage is TRBJ2-3; the D gene is possibly TRBD2 (7 bases). Germline V CDR1 and CDR2: KGHDR, SFDVKD. This CDR3 region has 14 residues. V gave up 12 bases and J gave up 3 bases, with 18 bases separating them. CDR3 sequence (DNA): TGTGCCGCGGTAGGGGGGGCGCAGACAGATACGCAGTATTTT. This gives the protein CAAVGGAQTDTQYF.

This clonotype has only a few counts. The gene calls are TRBV12-3 or TRBV12-4 and TRBJ2-2; D is tentatively TRBD1 or TRBD2 (6 bases each). The V gene lost 2 bases and the J gene lost 3 bases, with 10 bases spanning the gap. The CDR3 runs 15 residues. CDR3 DNA sequence: TGTGCCAGCAGTTTAAGGGGGGCCCACACCGGGGAGCTGTTTTTT. Translation: CASSLRGAHTGELFF.

This clonotype has only a few counts. The chain recombines TRBV7-9 with TRBJ2-7, with D possibly TRBD2 on 5 matching bases. Germline loops: CDR1 SEHNR, CDR2 FQNEAQ (reference sequence). V gave up 5 bases and J gave up 6 bases, with 17 bases separating them. This CDR3 contains 14 residues. The CDR3 reads CASSTDSGWGEQYF. The CDR3 DNA is TGTGCCAGCAGCACGGACTCTGGTTGGGGCGAGCAGTACTTC.

The chain joins TRBV11-2 to TRBJ2-7; 9 nucleotides match TRBD2. The CDR3 consists of 15 residues. The germline V gene has CDR1 SGHAT and CDR2 FQNNGV. The junction had 4 bases not matched to a gene; V was cut back by 1 base and J by 3 bases. In nucleotides, the CDR3 is TGTGCCAGCAGCTTAGGTTCTAGCGGGGTCTACGAGCAGTACTTC. It specifies CASSLGSSGVYEQYF.

This clonotype has more than one count but fewer than ten. The gene calls are TRBV9 and TRBJ2-1; TRBD1 might be the D (6 bases). The ends were cut back, 4 bases at V and 7 bases at J, with 24 bases in the middle. The CDR3 has 17 residues. CDR1 SGDLS and CDR2 YYNGEE come from the germline V gene. CDR3 loop: CASSSDRISPMGNEQFF. In DNA, the CDR3 is TGTGCCAGCAGCAGTGACAGGATATCGCCCATGGGAAATGAGCAGTTCTTC.

This clonotype was seen only a few times. V is TRBV28 and J is TRBJ1-5; D gene unclear. Germline CDR1 reads MDHEN; CDR2 reads SYDVKM. The CDR3 is 15 amino acids. Trimming took off 5 bases at V and 4 bases at J, with 15 bases between the two ends. The chain's CDR3 is CASSPTLGTNQPQHF. The CDR3 DNA follows: TGTGCCAGCAGTCCAACCCTTGGCACAAATCAGCCCCAGCATTTT.

This chain links TRBV6-5 with TRBJ1-1; no definite D call. The CDR3 runs to 15 residues. Trimming took 4 bases from V and 1 from J, leaving 13 bases between them. From germline, CDR1 is MNHEY and CDR2 SVGAGI. DNA for the CDR3: TGTGCCAGCAGTTGGGGATTTGAGCAGAACACTGAAGCTTTCTTT. Translation: CASSWGFEQNTEAFF.

The table lists this clonotype with a few counts. The chain couples TRBV6-5 to TRBJ1-2; tentative D call: TRBD1 (5 bases). The CDR3 is 14 residues long. V lost 0 bases and J lost 7, with 12 bases in between. Germline loops: CDR1 MNHEY, CDR2 SVGAGI. CDR3 in amino acids: CASSYSQGMGGYTF. For the CDR3, the DNA is TGTGCCAGCAGTTACTCGCAGGGAATGGGTGGCTACACCTTC.

This clonotype has ten or more counts. The chain carries TRBV5-1 and TRBJ1-3; 8 bases map to TRBD1. Germline-derived CDR1 and CDR2 are SGHRS and YFSETQ. The ends lost 0 bases at V and 0 bases at J; junction bases unmatched: 5. The CDR3 runs 17 residues. The CDR3 nucleotides read TGCGCCAGCAGCTTGGGCCACGGGACAGGCTCTGGAAACACCATATATTTT. Residues: CASSLGHGTGSGNTIYF.

The sample holds many counts of this clonotype. The chain has TRBV4-2 and TRBJ1-6; no clear D. CDR1 LGHNA and CDR2 YNFKEQ come from the germline V gene. This CDR3 comprises 15 residues. V lost 3 bases, J lost 4 bases, and 10 bases lay in between. CDR3 in amino acids: CASSQQDPYNSPLHF. The CDR3 DNA sequence: TGTGCCAGCAGCCAGCAGGACCCATATAATTCACCCCTCCACTTT.

This clonotype has at least ten counts. The chain carries TRBV7-2 and TRBJ1-1; D remains unclear. This CDR3 is built from 11 residues. V was clipped by 7 bases and J by 8 bases, with 11 bases between them. Per germline, CDR1 SGHTA and CDR2 FQGNSA. CDR3: CASTPGREAFF. As DNA, the CDR3 is TGTGCCAGCACCCCCGGCAGAGAAGCTTTCTTT.